This T cell receptor (beta chain) comes out of a study of blood T cell repertoires in COVID-19 (dated by TCRdb to between 2020 and 2021). For the study in its entirety: The collaborator samples originated in the United States, Italy and Spain and spanned the acute and convalescent phases of COVID-19. The material from the prospective study consisted of cDNA or gDNA derived from T cells, B-cell-depleted T cells, or PBMCs. Subjects who had been exposed to COVID-19, were actively infected with it, or had recovered from it provided the deeply sampled blood TCRbeta repertoires that made up the dataset. A freely available public database, intended as a resource for researchers studying the immune response to SARS-CoV-2, is where the repertoires were released. Samples came from the ongoing ImmuneRACE study (first 160 participants) plus 1,254 subjects from 6 global collaborators. The sample metadata nearly always contained a de-identified subject ID, COVID-19 status, age in years and sex. HLA class I and class II types, where available, came from metadata supplied by the sample provider rather than from assay-based typing.

TCRbeta CDR3 regions were amplified from genomic DNA by means of the immunoSEQ Assay, a bias-controlled multiplex PCR. Under the source paper's analysis protocol: Nucleated cell counts per sample were estimated from amplification of reference gene primers within the assay. To quantify the absolute abundance of each unique TCRbeta CDR3 rearrangement, sequence reads were collapsed and filtered. For each sample, productive Simpson clonality was calculated by taking the square root of Simpson's diversity index across productive rearrangements. TCRdb obtained this table from immuneACCESS and retained in-frame rearrangements with V and J assigned. These tables miss some clones; where compared with another copy, unresolved V genes account for less than half of the shortfall, and the remainder is unexplained. V and J calls and clone size are copied from that table; D and trimming were computed from the DNA. The sample records about 160,000 clones, about 87% of which are singletons. 3% to 4.5% of the sample is held by the ten biggest clonotypes.

Notes on this clone: No antigen is known for it. No base-level quality is on record; no much larger clone is a single base apart.

Another Seattle source contributed samples from volunteer blood donors who had recovered from COVID-19. Each collaborating institution followed its own protocols to collect whole blood in K2EDTA tubes. For TCRbeta analysis, collaborators shipped samples in one of three forms: frozen whole blood, isolated PBMCs, or DNA extracted from either of those sample types. Here is what the overall study found, with its caveats: How much clinical and demographic metadata was included differed by source and by participant, and the metadata was provided uncurated.

Deletion took 3 bases off V and 5 bases off J, with a span of 17 bases between the germline ends. The CDR3 goes from the cysteine to the phenylalanine over 14 residues. Of all the DNA, just the CDR3 is kept, 42 bases in frame from base 1. CDR1 and CDR2 are read off the germline V gene as SQVTM and ANQGSEA. The sequencing sample was made of peripheral blood. The TCR originated in a woman between 55 and 75 years old who had recovered from COVID-19. Rearrangement joined TRBV29-1 to TRBJ2-7; a tentative D call is TRBD2 (6 bases match). This receptor carries the CDR3 CSVEGGGADDEQYF. Read as DNA, the sequence is TGCAGCGTTGAGGGGGGAGGAGCTGACGACGAGCAGTACTTC.